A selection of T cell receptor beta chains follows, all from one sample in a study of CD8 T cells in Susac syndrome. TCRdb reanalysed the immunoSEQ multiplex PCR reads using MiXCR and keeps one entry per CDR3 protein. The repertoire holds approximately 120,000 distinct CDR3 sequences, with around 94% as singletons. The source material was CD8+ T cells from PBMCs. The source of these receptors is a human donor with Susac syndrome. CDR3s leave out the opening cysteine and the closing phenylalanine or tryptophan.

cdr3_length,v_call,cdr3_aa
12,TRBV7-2,ATTRQWGRETQY
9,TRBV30,AWSLGTELK
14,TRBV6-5,ASSYAEGYFEYGYT
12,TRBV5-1,ASSLAPDTYEQY
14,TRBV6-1,ASTPALPGLSYEQY
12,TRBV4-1,ASRPVGGDWGYT
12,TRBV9,ASSVGTGRRKLF
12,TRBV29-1,SVEGGAVNEKLF
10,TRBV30,AWTSAYNEQF
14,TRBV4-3,ASSQGTSGRAWEQY
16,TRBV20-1,SARGLAELATYQETQY
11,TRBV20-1,SAGTGLNTEAF
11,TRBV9,ASRRWLTYEQY
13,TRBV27,ASSLGRLSKNIQY